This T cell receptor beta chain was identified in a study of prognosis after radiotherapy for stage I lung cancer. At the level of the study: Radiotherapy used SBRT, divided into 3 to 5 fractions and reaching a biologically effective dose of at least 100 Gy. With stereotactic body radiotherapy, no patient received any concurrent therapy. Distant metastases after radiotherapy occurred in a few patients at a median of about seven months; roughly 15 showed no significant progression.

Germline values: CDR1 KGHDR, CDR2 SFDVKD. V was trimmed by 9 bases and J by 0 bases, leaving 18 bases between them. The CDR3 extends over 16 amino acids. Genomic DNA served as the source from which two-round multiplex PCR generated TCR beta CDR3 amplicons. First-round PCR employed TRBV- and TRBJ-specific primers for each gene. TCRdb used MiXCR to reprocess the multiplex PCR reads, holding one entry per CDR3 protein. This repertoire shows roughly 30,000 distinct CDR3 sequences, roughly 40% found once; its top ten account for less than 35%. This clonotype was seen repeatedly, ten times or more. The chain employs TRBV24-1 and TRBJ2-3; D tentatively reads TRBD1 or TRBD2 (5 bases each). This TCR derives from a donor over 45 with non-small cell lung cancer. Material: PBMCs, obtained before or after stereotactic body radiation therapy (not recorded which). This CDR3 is CATQGRLTSSTDTQYF. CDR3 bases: TGTGCCACCCAGGGACGGCTGACCTCTAGCACAGATACGCAGTATTTT.